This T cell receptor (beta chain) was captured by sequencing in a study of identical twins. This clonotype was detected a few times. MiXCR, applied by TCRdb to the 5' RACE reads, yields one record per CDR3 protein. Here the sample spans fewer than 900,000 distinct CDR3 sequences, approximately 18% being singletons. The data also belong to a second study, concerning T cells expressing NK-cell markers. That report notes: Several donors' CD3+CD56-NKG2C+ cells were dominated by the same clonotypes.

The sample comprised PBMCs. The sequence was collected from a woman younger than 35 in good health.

CDR3 region: CASSQGIRVEQFF. CDR3 sequence (DNA): TGCGCCAGCAGCCAAGGGATTAGAGTTGAGCAGTTCTTC. V gene TRBV4-3 combines with J gene TRBJ2-1, with D unresolved. Germline CDR1 reads LGHNA; CDR2 reads YSLEER. Trimming shortened V by 1 base and J by 9 bases, and 10 bases separated the two germline ends. CDR3 length: 13 amino acids.